This T cell receptor (beta chain) was sequenced in a study of blood T cell repertoires in COVID-19. At the level of the study: Material from acute and convalescent COVID-19 was sourced from the United States, Italy and Spain.

Germline CDR1 reads ENHRY; CDR2 reads SYGVKD. With 7 bases removed from V and 2 bases from J, the gap between germline ends came to 11 bases. The CDR3 is 13 amino acids. Recruitment covered under 25 US areas and drew participants whose ages spanned about 18 to 89 years. In the source study's methods: Cell counts per sample came from amplifying reference gene primers. Profiled with immunoSEQ multiplex PCR; TCRdb holds only in-frame clones, not every one. The V and J calls and clone size come from that table; D and trimming were worked out from the DNA. Among roughly 370,000 clones, 80% to 90% were seen once, and the ten largest hold 10%.

The material sequenced was PBMCs or T cells enriched from blood (not recorded which). V and J are TRBV10-3 and TRBJ2-5, with unresolved D. The sequence was obtained from a woman aged 45-59 years who had recovered from COVID-19. CDR3 protein: CAINSAEQETQYF. CDR3 coding DNA: TGTGCCATCAACTCGGCGGAGCAAGAGACCCAGTACTTC.